Below, 20 T cell receptor beta chains from the same sample are listed, as sequenced in a study of T cells in Graves' hyperthyroidism and ophthalmopathy. Amplified TCR beta CDR3 regions came from RNA transcripts. The HTBI primer set served for first-round RT-PCR of the TCR CDR3. TCRdb re-called the multiplex PCR reads through MiXCR, storing one row per CDR3 protein. Of some 490,000 distinct CDR3 sequences in the sample, about 16% were seen once. The sequencing input was blood. Receptors were obtained from a woman in her twenties or thirties with Graves' ophthalmopathy.

The chain is built from TRBV19 and TRBJ1-1; TRBD1 might be the D (5 bases). V gave up 7 bases and J gave up 6 bases, with 21 bases separating them. The CDR3 covers 15 residues. The germline gives CDR1 LNHDA, CDR2 SQIVND (reference sequence). This chain's CDR3 is CASIPRGGGAAEAFF. The CDR3, as DNA: TGTGCCAGTATCCCCCGAGGAGGCGGGGCGGCTGAAGCTTTCTTT.

The V gene is TRBV2, the J gene TRBJ1-5; D call uncertain. This CDR3 has 13 amino acids. Trimming removed 6 bases at V and 6 bases at J, with 12 bases between. Germline V gene sequence: CDR1 SNHLY, CDR2 FYNNEI. CDR3 in amino acids: CASSATFLQPQHF. The DNA for the CDR3 is TGTGCCAGCAGCGCCACTTTTCTTCAGCCCCAGCATTTT.

This clonotype came up a few times. The chain carries TRBV20-1 and TRBJ1-5; D might be TRBD1 (6 bases). CDR3 length: 13 amino acids. Trimming took off 5 bases at V and 5 bases at J, with 13 bases between the two ends. Germline loops: CDR1 DFQATT, CDR2 SNEGSKA (reference sequence). The CDR3 DNA reads as TGCAGTGCTCGACAGGCACCCGATCAGCCCCAGCATTTT. This gives the protein CSARQAPDQPQHF.

This chain links TRBV29-1 with TRBJ1-2, with 8 nucleotides matching TRBD1. The CDR3 consists of 14 residues. J was trimmed by 2 bases and V by 8 bases; bases with no gene match: 10. Germline V lookup: CDR1 SQVTM, CDR2 ANQGSEA. CDR3: CSSRLAGGNYGYTF. CDR3 DNA sequence: TGCAGCTCCCGCCTGGCAGGGGGCAACTATGGCTACACCTTC.

The chain has TRBV20-1 and TRBJ1-4, with no clear D. The germline V and J ends were trimmed by 0 bases and 6 bases, with 5 bases remaining between them. Germline V gene lookup returns CDR1 DFQATT and CDR2 SNEGSKA (reference sequence). The CDR3 totals 12 residues. The CDR3 here is CSARDPDEKLFF. Written as DNA, the CDR3 is TGCAGTGCTAGAGATCCAGATGAAAAACTGTTTTTT.

The V call is TRBV6-1, the J call TRBJ2-1; 10 nucleotides line up with TRBD2. TRBJ2-7 explains the end of the DNA better; the J call may be wrong. The germline CDR1 and CDR2 sequences are MNHNS and SASEGT. CDR3 length: 13 amino acids. DNA for the CDR3: TGTGCCAGCAGTAGCGGGAGGGCGAATGAGCAGTACTTC. This encodes CASSSGRANEQYF.

The sample holds many counts of this clonotype. The CDR3 region is CASSAHQETQYF. CDR3 coding DNA: TGTGCCAGCAGCGCCCACCAAGAGACCCAGTACTTC. This chain joins TRBV9 and TRBJ2-5, with D uncertain. Trimming left V 3 bases short and J 0 bases short, with 3 bases between. The germline V gene has CDR1 SGDLS and CDR2 YYNGEE. The CDR3 loop spans 12 amino acids.

This sequence joins TRBV2 and TRBJ2-3; unclear D gene. Germline V lookup: CDR1 SNHLY, CDR2 FYNNEI. The CDR3 has 15 residues. V lost 10 bases and J 0 bases, leaving 17 bases between the germline ends. The CDR3 here is CATALEATSTDTQYF. The CDR3 DNA reads TGTGCCACCGCGCTCGAAGCGACTAGCACAGATACGCAGTATTTT.

This clonotype was seen repeatedly, ten times or more. This sequence joins TRBV2 and TRBJ1-5, with TRBD1 as a possible D gene (6 bases). From germline, CDR1 is SNHLY and CDR2 FYNNEI. Trimming removed 6 bases from V and 2 bases from J, with 11 bases in between. CDR3 length equals 14 residues. In DNA form, the CDR3 reads TGTGCCAGCAGACAGGGATACGGCAATCAGCCCCAGCATTTT. The encoded protein is CASRQGYGNQPQHF.

This clonotype was seen many times. The V gene is TRBV9, the J gene TRBJ1-4; D remains ambiguous. The germline V gene has CDR1 SGDLS and CDR2 YYNGEE. Trimming removed 1 base at V and 7 bases at J, with 11 bases between. The CDR3 covers 14 residues. CDR3 sequence: CASSVQGMGEKLFF. In nucleotides, the CDR3 is TGTGCCAGCAGCGTACAAGGGATGGGTGAAAAACTGTTTTTT.

This clonotype was picked up many times. DNA for the CDR3: TGTGCCAGCAGCAAGACAGGGCGCCCAGATACGCAGTATTTT. This translates into CASSKTGRPDTQYF. The J gene is TRBJ2-3, the V gene TRBV11-1; 7 bases are shared with TRBD1. This CDR3 is 14 amino acids long. The junction had 6 bases not matched to a gene; V was cut back by 5 bases and J by 4 bases. Germline V gives CDR1 SGHAT, CDR2 FQDESV (reference sequence).

Comment on this clonotype: Since a much larger clone is just one base distant, this may be a read error. The chain employs TRBV29-1 and TRBJ1-1, with D possibly matching TRBD1 (6 bases). The ends were cut back, 4 bases at V and 4 bases at J, with 13 bases in the middle. CDR3 length equals 13 residues. Germline-derived CDR1 and CDR2 are SQVTM and ANQGSEA. Here the CDR3 DNA reads TGCAGCGTTGGGCGGGGGGCTTTCACTGAAGCTTTCTTT. It encodes CSVGRGAFTEAFF.

The chain recombines TRBV7-9 with TRBJ2-7; 9 nucleotides match TRBD2. Germline loops: CDR1 SEHNR, CDR2 FQNEAQ (reference sequence). The CDR3 consists of 17 residues. The V gene end was trimmed by 1 base and the J gene end by 3 bases; junction bases not matched to a gene: 10. The CDR3 loop is CASSLVLRLAGHYEQYF. The CDR3 DNA reads TGTGCCAGCAGCTTAGTTCTGCGGCTAGCGGGACACTACGAGCAGTACTTC.

This clonotype was observed at least ten times. The chain is built from TRBV28 and TRBJ1-5; tentative D call: TRBD1 (5 bases). Germline lookup yields CDR1 MDHEN and CDR2 SYDVKM. Deletions cut 2 bases from V and 3 bases from J, with 11 bases between. This CDR3 region has 15 residues. The CDR3 protein is CASSLVSGVNQPQHF. CDR3 coding DNA: TGTGCCAGCAGTTTAGTTTCGGGGGTCAATCAGCCCCAGCATTTT. Supplemented by reference TRBV28 and TRBJ1-5, the full variable domain reads DVKVTQSSRYLVKRTGEKVFLECVQDMDHENMFWYRQDPGLGLRLIYFSYDVKMKEKGDIPEGYSVSREKKERFSLILESASTNQTSMYLCASSLVSGVNQPQHFGDGTRLSIL.

Turning to this clonotype: The germline gene is not matched at one end of the junction; a read error may be the cause. The V call is TRBV13, the J call TRBJ2-3; 8 bases fit TRBD2. CDR1 is PRHDT and CDR2 is FYEKMQ in the germline V gene (reference sequence). The CDR3 has 18 amino acids. The CDR3 coding sequence is TGTGCCAGCACTATAGGGGGACGGGAGGGCCGGAGAACAGATACGCAGTATTTC. Translating gives CASTIGGREGRRTDTQYF.

This clonotype has more than one count but fewer than ten. The chain is built from TRBV15 and TRBJ1-5, with 7 bases that match TRBD1. CDR3 length: 14 residues. With 3 bases clipped from V and 7 bases from J, the junction kept 6 bases outside the gene matches. Germline V gene data show CDR1 as LNHNV and CDR2 as YYDKDF (reference sequence). Written as DNA, the CDR3 is TGTGCCACCAGCAGGAAGGGGGCAGGGCAGCCCCAGCATTTT. Translating it yields CATSRKGAGQPQHF.

This clonotype was seen more than once but under ten times. This chain connects TRBV29-1 to TRBJ2-2, with 8 bases that match TRBD2. The ends lost 1 base at V and 4 bases at J; junction bases unmatched: 8. Germline V lookup: CDR1 SQVTM, CDR2 ANQGSEA. CDR3 length equals 16 residues. CDR3 region: CSVEVSLAGRTGELFF. The CDR3, as DNA: TGCAGCGTTGAAGTCTCGTTAGCGGGACGCACCGGGGAGCTGTTTTTT.

This clonotype has a handful of counts. The rearrangement links TRBV7-2 to TRBJ2-6, with D perhaps matching TRBD1 (6 bases). Germline lookup yields CDR1 SGHTA and CDR2 FQGNSA. The CDR3 is 14 residues long. The ends were cut back, 9 bases at V and 7 bases at J, with 16 bases in the middle. The CDR3, as DNA: TGTGCCAGTAAACAGGGAACTCTTGCCAACGTCCTGACTTTC. Translating it yields CASKQGTLANVLTF.

A remark on this clonotype: Relative to the germline gene, one junction end is altered; a read error may explain this. The CDR3 DNA sequence: TGCCTCGGACCGAGGCCGGGGGGGGGCCACACCTTC. This sequence encodes CLGPRPGGGHTF. The chain carries TRBV30 and TRBJ1-2; D is possibly TRBD1 (6 bases). The CDR3 consists of 12 residues. Germline lookup yields CDR1 GTSNPN and CDR2 SVGIG (reference sequence).

This chain joins TRBV7-3 and TRBJ1-2, with 8 bases that match TRBD1. Germline V gene lookup returns CDR1 SGHTA and CDR2 FQGTGA. V was clipped by 5 bases and J by 2 bases; unmatched bases: 7. The CDR3 loop spans 15 amino acids. CDR3 sequence: CASSDLTGANYGYTF. The CDR3 bases are TGTGCCAGCAGCGATTTGACAGGGGCGAACTATGGCTACACCTTC.